A selection of T cell receptor beta chains follows, all from one sample in a study of T cells in Graves' hyperthyroidism and ophthalmopathy. TCRdb redid the calling of the multiplex PCR reads with MiXCR, one entry per CDR3 protein. The data contain hundreds of thousands of distinct CDR3 sequences, approximately 16% of them singletons. The sequenced sample consisted of blood. These receptors were collected from a woman between 40 and 55 years old with Graves' ophthalmopathy. Both conserved end residues are part of each CDR3. The D gene is left open where the match is weak. For some rows the clone size is stated as once, few or many, or as a class when expanded; others skip it.

TRBD1,TRBV3-1,many,TRBJ1-4,TGTGCCAGCAGCCAACGACAGGGAATGACGGAAAAACTGTTTTTT,CASSQRQGMTEKLFF
NA,TRBV5-1,NA,TRBJ1-1,TGCGCCAGCAGCAGAGACATGACCAACACTGAAGCTTTCTTT,CASSRDMTNTEAFF
TRBD2,TRBV28,many,TRBJ2-7,TGTGCCAGCAGGGGGGGGGGTTCCTACGAGCAGTACTTC,CASRGGGSYEQYF
NA,TRBV4-1,NA,TRBJ2-5,TGCGCCAGCAGCCAAGTAGGGGGAGGGCCCGAGACCCAGTACTTC,CASSQVGGGPETQYF
TRBD1,TRBV7-2,many,TRBJ2-1,TGTGCCAGCAGCTTAGAGTGGACAGGGTGGGGAAATGAGCAGTTCTTC,CASSLEWTGWGNEQFF
NA,TRBV11-2,NA,TRBJ2-5,TGTGCCAGCAGCTTATATGGACACTCCCAAAAAGAAACCCAGTACTTC,CASSLYGHSQKETQYF
TRBD2,TRBV28,many,TRBJ2-1,TGTGCCAGCAGTGTTAGGATAGCGGGATTTGAGCAGTTCTTC,CASSVRIAGFEQFF
NA,TRBV6-1,NA,TRBJ1-5,TGTGCCAGCAGTGAAGCCCCAGGGGACAATCAGCCCCAGCATTTT,CASSEAPGDNQPQHF
TRBD2,TRBV30,NA,TRBJ2-5,TGTGCCTGGAGTGACCCGACTAGCGGGAGTAAACAGACCCAGTACTTC,CAWSDPTSGSKQTQYF
NA,TRBV6-2/TRBV6-3,NA,TRBJ1-5,TGTGCCAGCAGAGACAGGTCCAACTGGAGGCAGCCCCAGCATTTT,CASRDRSNWRQPQHF
NA,TRBV15,many,TRBJ2-3,TGTGCCACCAGCGCGTTCCTGGGCAGGGGAGGTACAGATACGCAGTATTTT,CATSAFLGRGGTDTQYF
NA,TRBV10-3,many,TRBJ2-1,TGTGCCATCAGTGAGAGTGGCTCCTACAATGAGCAGTTCTTC,CAISESGSYNEQFF
NA,TRBV2,NA,TRBJ1-4,TGTGCCAGCAGGGAATGGGGGGCTGGTGAAAAACTGTTTTTT,CASREWGAGEKLFF
TRBD2,TRBV20-1,few,TRBJ2-5,TGCAGTGCTAGGCTAGCGGGGTACCAAGAGACCCAGTACTTC,CSARLAGYQETQYF
TRBD2,TRBV27,many,TRBJ2-3,TGTGCCAGCAGTCTCCCTGGGGTAGCGGGGGGGCATGCAGATACGCAGTATTTT,CASSLPGVAGGHADTQYF
NA,TRBV7-8,many,TRBJ2-2,TGTGCCAGCAGCCACCGACAATGGGCGACCGGGGAGCTGTTTTTT,CASSHRQWATGELFF
TRBD1,TRBV2,few,TRBJ2-7,TGTGCCAGCAGTGTGACAGGGGGCGTGGGCTACGAGCAGTACTTC,CASSVTGGVGYEQYF
NA,TRBV19,NA,TRBJ2-1,TGTGCCAGTACCCTACAGGGGAGGGGGAATGAGCAGTTCTTC,CASTLQGRGNEQFF
NA,TRBV5-1,many,TRBJ2-7,TGCGCCATCCGTTCCTACGAGCAGTACTTC,CAIRSYEQYF
TRBD1,TRBV27,many,TRBJ1-1,TGTGCCAGCAGTCAAACAGGGGTTACTGAAGCTTTCTTT,CASSQTGVTEAFF
NA,TRBV28,many,TRBJ2-1,TGTGCCAGCAGCCCCTACAATGAGCAGTTCTTC,CASSPYNEQFF
NA,TRBV5-1,many,TRBJ1-1,TGTGCCAGCAGCTTGGGACACCTCAACACTGAAGCTTTCTTT,CASSLGHLNTEAFF
NA,TRBV11-2,few,TRBJ1-5,TGTGCCAGCAGCTTAGGGGCCAGCTCACAGGGTGGGCCCCAGCATTTT,CASSLGASSQGGPQHF
NA,TRBV12-3/TRBV12-4,few,TRBJ2-2,TGTGCCAGCAGAGCCGCTTACGGGACGAACACCGGGGAGCTGTTTTTT,CASRAAYGTNTGELFF
TRBD1,TRBV20-1,many,TRBJ2-7,TGCAGTGCTAGAGAAGGATACCAGGGGGCAGACGAGCAGTACTTC,CSAREGYQGADEQYF
NA,TRBV6-1,many,TRBJ2-7,TGTGCCAGCAGTGTAGCGTTAAGCTCCTACGAGCAGTACTTC,CASSVALSSYEQYF
TRBD1,TRBV7-9,many,TRBJ1-5,TGTGCCAGCAGCCTCGGGACAGATAGCAATCAGCCCCAGCATTTT,CASSLGTDSNQPQHF
TRBD1,TRBV6-4,few,TRBJ2-2,TGTGCCAGCCGCCGGTATCCGCCGGGACAGGAAGTTTCTCCCGGGGAGCTGTTTTTT,CASRRYPPGQEVSPGELFF
TRBD2,TRBV20-1,few,TRBJ2-7,TGCAGTGCTAGACACCTTCTAGCGGGAGATTTAGCCGAGCAGTACTTC,CSARHLLAGDLAEQYF
NA,TRBV20-1,many,TRBJ1-1,TGCAGTGCTCGACGGGACCCTTCCGCGAACACTGAAGCTTTCTTT,CSARRDPSANTEAFF
NA,TRBV11-2,many,TRBJ2-5,TGTGCCAGCAGCTTCCTGACTAGATCAGAGACCCAGTACTTC,CASSFLTRSETQYF
TRBD2,TRBV29-1,many,TRBJ2-3,TGCAGCGTGCTGACTAGCGGGAGGGATACGCAGTATTTT,CSVLTSGRDTQYF
TRBD2,TRBV6-1,NA,TRBJ2-1,TGTGCCAGCACCTCTCGAGGGAGGGCCTCCTACAATGAGCAGTTCTTC,CASTSRGRASYNEQFF